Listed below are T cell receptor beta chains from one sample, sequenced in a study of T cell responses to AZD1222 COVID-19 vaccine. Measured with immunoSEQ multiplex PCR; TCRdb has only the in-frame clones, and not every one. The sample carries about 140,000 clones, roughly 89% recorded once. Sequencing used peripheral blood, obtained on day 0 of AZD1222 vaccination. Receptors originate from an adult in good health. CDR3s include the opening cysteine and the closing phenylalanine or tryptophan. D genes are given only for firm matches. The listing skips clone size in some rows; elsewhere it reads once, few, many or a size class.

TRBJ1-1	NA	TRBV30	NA	CAWNKGSTEAFF	TGTGCCTGGAACAAGGGGTCCACTGAAGCTTTCTTT
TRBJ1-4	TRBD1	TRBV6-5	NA	CASTFGTGEKLFF	TGTGCCAGCACCTTTGGGACAGGTGAAAAACTGTTTTTT
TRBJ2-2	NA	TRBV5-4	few	CASKERGSQAGELFF	TGTGCCAGCAAAGAGAGAGGGAGTCAGGCCGGGGAGCTGTTTTTT
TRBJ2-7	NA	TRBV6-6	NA	CASSRVAPPQQYF	TGTGCCAGCAGCCGCGTCGCCCCCCCACAGCAGTACTTC
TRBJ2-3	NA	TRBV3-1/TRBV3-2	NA	CASSQGVRGSDTQYF	TGTGCCAGCAGCCAAGGGGTGCGAGGGTCAGATACGCAGTATTTT
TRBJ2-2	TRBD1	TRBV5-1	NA	CASSLSTGTANTGELFF	TGCGCCAGCAGCTTGTCCACCGGGACAGCGAACACCGGGGAGCTGTTTTTT
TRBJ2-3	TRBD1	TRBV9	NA	CASSVVGQGTDTQYF	TGTGCCAGCAGCGTAGTCGGACAGGGAACAGATACGCAGTATTTT
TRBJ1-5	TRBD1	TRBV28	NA	CASSLPRQGRISSANQPQHF	TGTGCCAGCAGTCTTCCCCGACAGGGACGAATTTCCTCAGCCAATCAGCCCCAGCATTTT
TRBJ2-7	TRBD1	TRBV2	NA	CASDRGPSSYEQYF	TGTGCCAGTGACAGGGGCCCGAGCTCCTACGAGCAGTACTTC
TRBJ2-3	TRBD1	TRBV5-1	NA	CASRGQGESTDTQYF	TGCGCCAGCAGGGGACAGGGCGAAAGCACAGATACGCAGTATTTT
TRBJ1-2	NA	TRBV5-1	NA	CASSHGDLNYGYTF	TGCGCCAGCAGCCACGGAGACCTTAACTATGGCTACACCTTC
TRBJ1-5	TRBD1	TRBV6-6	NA	CASSSGTGGRQPQHF	TGTGCCAGCAGTTCCGGGACAGGGGGCAGGCAGCCCCAGCATTTT
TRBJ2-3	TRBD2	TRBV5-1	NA	CASSPPGLAEYF	TGCGCCAGCAGCCCGCCGGGACTAGCGGAGTATTTT
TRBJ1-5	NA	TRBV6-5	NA	CASRFAPEGGQPQHF	TGTGCCAGCAGGTTTGCTCCCGAGGGAGGTCAGCCCCAGCATTTT
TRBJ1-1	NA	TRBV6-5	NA	CASRSRQNTEAFF	TGTGCCAGCAGATCCCGCCAGAACACTGAAGCTTTCTTT